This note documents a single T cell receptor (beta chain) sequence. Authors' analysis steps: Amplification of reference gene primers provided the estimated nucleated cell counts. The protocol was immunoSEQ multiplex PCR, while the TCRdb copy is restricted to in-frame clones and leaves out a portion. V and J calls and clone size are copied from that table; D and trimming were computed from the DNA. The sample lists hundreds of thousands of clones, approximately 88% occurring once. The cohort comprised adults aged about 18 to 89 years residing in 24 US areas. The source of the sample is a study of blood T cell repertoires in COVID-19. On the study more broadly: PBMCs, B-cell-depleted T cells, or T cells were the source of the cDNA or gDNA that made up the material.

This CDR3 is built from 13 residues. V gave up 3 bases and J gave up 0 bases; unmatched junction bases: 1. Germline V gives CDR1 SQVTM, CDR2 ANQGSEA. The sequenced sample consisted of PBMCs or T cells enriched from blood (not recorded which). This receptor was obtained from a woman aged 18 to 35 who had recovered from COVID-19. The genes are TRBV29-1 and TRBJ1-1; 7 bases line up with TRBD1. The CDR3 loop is CSVERGLNTEAFF. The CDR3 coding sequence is TGCAGCGTTGAGAGGGGGCTGAACACTGAAGCTTTCTTT.